Presented here are 24 T cell receptor beta chains from one specimen sequenced in a study of CD8 T cells in ankylosing spondylitis. MiXCR, applied by TCRdb to the 5' RACE reads, yields one record per CDR3 protein. Of some 200,000 distinct CDR3 sequences in the sample, around 13% were seen once. The material sequenced was blood, either unsorted or a sorted T cell fraction (not recorded which). These receptors were taken from a male donor with ankylosing spondylitis or in good health (not recorded which).

This clonotype was counted at least ten times. The chain combines TRBV3-1 with TRBJ2-7, with D perhaps TRBD2 (6 bases). Trimming pared 1 base from V and 3 bases from J, leaving 10 bases between. The length of the CDR3 is 14 residues. Germline-derived CDR1 and CDR2 are LGHDT and YNNKEL (reference sequence). This chain's CDR3 is CASSQGTNYYEQYF. The CDR3 nucleotides read TGTGCCAGCAGCCAAGGGACTAACTACTACGAGCAGTACTTC.

This clonotype has only a few counts. V gene TRBV6-1 combines with J gene TRBJ2-7; 7 nucleotides line up with TRBD1. Germline-derived CDR1 and CDR2 are MNHNS and SASEGT. This CDR3 has 15 amino acids. With V trimmed by 6 bases and J by 2 bases, 10 bases remained unmatched. For the CDR3, the DNA is TGTGCCAGCAGCGAACACCGGGACAGTGCCTACGAGCAGTACTTC. This gives the protein CASSEHRDSAYEQYF.

This clonotype has only a few counts. This chain connects TRBV12-3 or TRBV12-4 to TRBJ1-2; TRBD1 might be the D (5 bases). This CDR3 comprises 11 residues. The CDR3 sequence: CASGQGRGYTF. CDR3 nucleotides: TGTGCATCCGGCCAGGGCAGAGGCTACACCTTC.

The J gene is TRBJ2-1, the V gene TRBV21-1; the table's D call, TRBD2, was not checked against the DNA. TRBV21-1 is a pseudogene locus. This CDR3 contains 15 residues. CDR3 sequence reads: CASSIWTSGGDEQFF. The CDR3 region has the DNA TGTGCCAGCAGCATCTGGACTAGCGGGGGCGATGAGCAGTTCTTC.

The chain carries TRBV20-1 and TRBJ2-7, with TRBD1 matching over 8 bases. From germline, CDR1 is DFQATT and CDR2 SNEGSKA (reference sequence). V shed 3 bases and J 4 bases; nucleotides not matched to a gene: 8. The CDR3 has 14 residues. The chain's CDR3 is CSARRGQVVYEQYF. The DNA for the CDR3 is TGCAGTGCTAGGAGGGGACAGGTAGTTTACGAGCAGTACTTC.

This clonotype was counted between two and nine times. The J gene is TRBJ2-5, the V gene TRBV7-8; perhaps TRBD1 as D (5 bases). This CDR3 comprises 14 residues. The V gene's germline CDR1 is SGHVS and CDR2 FQNEAQ. The V gene lost 3 bases and the J gene lost 4 bases, with 12 bases spanning the gap. The CDR3 DNA reads as TGTGCCAGCAGCTTCAAGGGGCTACCAGAGACCCAGTACTTC. Amino acid sequence: CASSFKGLPETQYF.

The rearrangement links TRBV3-1 to TRBJ2-3; 12 bases match TRBD2. Germline lookup yields CDR1 LGHDT and CDR2 YNNKEL (reference sequence). V lost 7 bases to trimming and J lost 5 bases; unmatched junction nucleotides: 7. The CDR3 is 15 residues long. In nucleotides, the CDR3 is TGTGCCAGCACCCCGGGACTAGCGGGTATAGATACGCAGTATTTT. Its translation is CASTPGLAGIDTQYF.

The rearrangement uses TRBV6-5 and TRBJ1-5; D gene uncertain. V lost 0 bases and J lost 2, with 11 bases in between. The V gene's germline CDR1 is MNHEY and CDR2 SVGAGI. The CDR3 loop spans 16 amino acids. CDR3 DNA sequence: TGTGCCAGCAGTTACTCGATAACCGGTGGCAATCAGCCCCAGCATTTT. Translating gives CASSYSITGGNQPQHF.

This clonotype was picked up a small number of times. The chain couples TRBV4-1 to TRBJ1-1; 7 bases fit TRBD1. CDR1 MGHRA and CDR2 YSYEKL come from the germline V gene. V lost 1 base, J lost 3 bases, and 2 bases stayed unmatched. The CDR3 extends over 14 amino acids. The CDR3 region is CASSQGQGYTEAFF. The CDR3 DNA reads TGCGCCAGCAGCCAAGGACAGGGATACACTGAAGCTTTCTTT.

J is TRBJ2-2 and V is TRBV2; D may be TRBD1 (6 bases). CDR3 length: 15 amino acids. Germline CDR1 reads SNHLY; CDR2 reads FYNNEI. With 4 bases removed from V and 6 bases from J, the gap between germline ends came to 15 bases. The CDR3 is CASSVLRGSAGELFF. CDR3 sequence (DNA): TGTGCCAGCAGTGTGCTCAGGGGTAGCGCCGGGGAGCTGTTTTTT.

V and J are TRBV29-1 and TRBJ1-1; 8 bases match TRBD1. Germline loops: CDR1 SQVTM, CDR2 ANQGSEA. The V segment lost 3 bases and the J segment 1 base; nucleotides outside the gene matches: 1. This CDR3 spans 13 amino acids. CDR3 nucleotide sequence: TGCAGCGTTGAGGGGACAGGGAACACTGAAGCTTTCTTT. Translated, it gives CSVEGTGNTEAFF.

The genes are TRBV25-1 and TRBJ2-1; D perhaps matches TRBD1 (6 bases). Germline assignment: CDR1 MGHDK and CDR2 SYGVNS. Trimming stripped 0 bases from V and 8 bases from J, with 11 bases between. The CDR3 is 14 residues long. The CDR3 loop reads CASSEYIEGDEQFF. Here the CDR3 DNA reads TGTGCCAGCAGTGAATATATTGAGGGGGATGAGCAGTTCTTC.

The V gene is TRBV27, the J gene TRBJ2-7; D not certain. This CDR3 contains 14 residues. The V gene lost 1 base and the J gene lost 2 bases, with 9 bases spanning the gap. Germline V gene sequence: CDR1 MNHEY, CDR2 SMNVEV (reference sequence). The CDR3 is CASSLYGQAYEQYF. Written as DNA, the CDR3 is TGTGCCAGCAGTTTATATGGGCAGGCCTACGAGCAGTACTTC.

For the CDR3, the DNA is TGCGCCAGCAGCCAAGGGTCAACTAATGAAAAACTGTTTTTT. Its translation: CASSQGSTNEKLFF. The chain couples TRBV4-1 to TRBJ1-4; D remains unclear. The V end was cut by 1 base, the J end by 0 bases, with 3 bases between. Germline CDR1 is MGHRA and CDR2 is YSYEKL. The CDR3 covers 14 residues.

This clonotype is a singleton in its sample. At one of its ends the junction is not consistent with the germline gene, which may arise from a read error. The J gene is TRBJ2-1, the V gene TRBV27, with D perhaps matching TRBD1 (5 bases). The CDR3 consists of 14 residues. Germline V lookup: CDR1 MNHEY, CDR2 SMNVEV (reference sequence). The CDR3 loop is CASSSQGSCNEQFF. In DNA form, the CDR3 reads TGTGCCAGCAGTTCCCAGGGCTCCTGCAATGAGCAGTTCTTC.

At least ten counts were recorded for this clonotype. The chain combines TRBV7-9 with TRBJ1-6; possibly TRBD1 for D (5 bases). Trimming left V 5 bases short and J 15 bases short, with 17 bases between. Germline V CDR1 and CDR2: SEHNR, FQNEAQ (reference sequence). The CDR3 is made up of 13 amino acids. CDR3 amino acids: CASSPETGRDLHF. The CDR3 nucleotides read TGTGCCAGCAGCCCAGAAACGGGGCGCGACCTCCACTTT.

This clonotype is a singleton in its sample. This rearrangement joins TRBV6-1 to TRBJ1-2; the D gene is possibly TRBD1 (5 bases). Germline V gene data show CDR1 as MNHNS and CDR2 as SASEGT. V lost 6 bases, J lost 2 bases, and 10 bases lay in between. The CDR3 is made up of 13 amino acids. CDR3 sequence (DNA): TGTGCCAGCAGGGACGGGACGAACTATGGCTACACCTTC. Protein: CASRDGTNYGYTF.

This clonotype was counted only a few times. V usage is TRBV12-3 or TRBV12-4 and J usage is TRBJ2-1; 8 positions agree with TRBD2. Germline trimming cut 6 bases from V and 4 bases from J; bases unmatched to any gene: 11. The CDR3 runs 16 residues. In DNA form, the CDR3 reads TGTGCCAGCAGCACCCCTGATTCGGGAGGGTACAATGAGCAGTTCTTC. Translating it yields CASSTPDSGGYNEQFF.

This clonotype was counted at least ten times. V gene TRBV29-1 combines with J gene TRBJ1-2; D is unresolved. V was pared by 3 bases and J by 6 bases, with 11 bases between. Germline CDR1 is SQVTM and CDR2 is ANQGSEA. The length of the CDR3 is 12 residues. The CDR3 protein is CSVDRSGDGYTF. In nucleotides, the CDR3 is TGCAGCGTTGATAGAAGCGGGGATGGCTACACCTTC.

This clonotype has only a few counts. V is TRBV2 and J is TRBJ2-2; a weak D match, TRBD2 (6 bases). Germline loops: CDR1 SNHLY, CDR2 FYNNEI. Trimming removed 8 bases from V and 1 base from J, with 14 bases in between. The CDR3 is 15 residues long. CDR3 sequence (DNA): TGTGCCAGCCTCCGAGGTAGCGGGAACACCGGGGAGCTGTTTTTT. As protein: CASLRGSGNTGELFF.

This clonotype was observed a handful of times. The genes are TRBV5-5 and TRBJ2-7; D is possibly TRBD1 (6 bases). The CDR3 runs 15 residues. V lost 4 bases and J lost 5, with 19 bases in between. Looked up from germline, CDR1 is SGHKS and CDR2 is YYEKEE (reference sequence). The CDR3 spells CASSRTASARNEQYF. The CDR3 nucleotides read TGTGCCAGCAGCCGGACAGCCTCCGCTAGGAACGAGCAGTACTTC.

This clonotype was recorded only once. Since a much larger clone is just one base distant, this may be a read error. The rearrangement uses TRBV27 and TRBJ2-3; 8 nucleotides align to TRBD2. Germline loops: CDR1 MNHEY, CDR2 SMNVEV (reference sequence). The J segment lost 1 base and the V segment lost 6 bases, leaving 12 bases of the junction unmatched. This CDR3 is 17 amino acids long. This CDR3 is CASSPDPTSVRTDTQYF. CDR3 bases: TGTGCCAGCAGCCCCGACCCGACTAGCGTACGCACAGATACGCAGTATTTT.

This chain links TRBV27 with TRBJ2-7; 7 bases agree with TRBD2. In germline, CDR1 is MNHEY, CDR2 SMNVEV (reference sequence). V lost 5 bases and J lost 3; bases outside the gene matches: 7. The CDR3 spans 14 residues. The CDR3 sequence: CASSMASSGYEQYF. CDR3 coding DNA: TGTGCCAGCAGTATGGCCTCTAGCGGCTACGAGCAGTACTTC.

The sample holds many counts of this clonotype. This chain joins TRBV5-1 and TRBJ1-1; D is unresolved. The CDR3 is made up of 11 amino acids. Trimming took 5 bases from V and 4 from J, leaving 6 bases between them. Germline-derived CDR1 and CDR2 are SGHRS and YFSETQ. The CDR3 DNA follows: TGCGCCAGCAGGGCAGGCACTGAAGCTTTCTTT. Encoded protein: CASRAGTEAFF.